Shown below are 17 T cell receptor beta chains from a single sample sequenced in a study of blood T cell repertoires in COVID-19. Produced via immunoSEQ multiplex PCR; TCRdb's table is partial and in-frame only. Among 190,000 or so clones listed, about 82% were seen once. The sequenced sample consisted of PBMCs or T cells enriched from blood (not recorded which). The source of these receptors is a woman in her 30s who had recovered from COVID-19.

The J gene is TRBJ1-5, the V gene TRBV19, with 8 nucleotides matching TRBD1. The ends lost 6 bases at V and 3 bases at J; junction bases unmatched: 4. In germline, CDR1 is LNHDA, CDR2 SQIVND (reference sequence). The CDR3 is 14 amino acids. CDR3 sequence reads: CASSEDRVNQPQHF. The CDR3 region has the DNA TGTGCCAGTAGCGAGGACAGGGTCAATCAGCCCCAGCATTTT.

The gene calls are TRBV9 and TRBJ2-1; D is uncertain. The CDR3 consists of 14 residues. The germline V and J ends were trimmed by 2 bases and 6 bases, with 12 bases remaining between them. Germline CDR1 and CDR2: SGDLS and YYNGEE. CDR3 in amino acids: CASSVIQTPNEQFF. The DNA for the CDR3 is TGTGCCAGCAGCGTGATACAGACACCCAATGAGCAGTTCTTC.

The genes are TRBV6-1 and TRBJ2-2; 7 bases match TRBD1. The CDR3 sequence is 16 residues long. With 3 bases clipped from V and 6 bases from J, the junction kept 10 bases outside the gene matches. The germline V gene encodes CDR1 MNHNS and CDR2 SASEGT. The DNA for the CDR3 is TGTGCCAGCAGTGACCGGGACAGACTTCGATCCGGGGAGCTGTTTTTT. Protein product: CASSDRDRLRSGELFF.

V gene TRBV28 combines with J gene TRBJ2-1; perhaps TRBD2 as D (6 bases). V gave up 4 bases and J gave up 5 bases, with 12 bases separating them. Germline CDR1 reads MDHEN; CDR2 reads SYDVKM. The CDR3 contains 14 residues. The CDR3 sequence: CASSWTGTHNEQFF. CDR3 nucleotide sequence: TGTGCCAGCAGTTGGACCGGGACTCACAATGAGCAGTTCTTC.

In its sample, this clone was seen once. The CDR3 protein is CASSLYNTDTQYF. The CDR3 nucleotides are TGTGCCAGCAGCCTTTATAACACAGATACGCAGTATTTT. V gene TRBV3-1 (or the pseudogene TRBV3-2) combines with J gene TRBJ2-3; D is undetermined. The CDR3 contains 13 residues. V lost 4 bases and J 2 bases, leaving 7 bases between the germline ends. The germline V gene has CDR1 LGHDT and CDR2 YNNKEL (reference sequence).

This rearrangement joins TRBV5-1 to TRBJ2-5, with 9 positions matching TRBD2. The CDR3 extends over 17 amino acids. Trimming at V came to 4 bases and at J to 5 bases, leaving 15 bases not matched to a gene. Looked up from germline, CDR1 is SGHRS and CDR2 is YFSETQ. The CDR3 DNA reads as TGCGCCAGCAGCCCTCTCGTGGTAGCGGGAGCCGCTGAGACCCAGTACTTC. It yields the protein CASSPLVVAGAAETQYF. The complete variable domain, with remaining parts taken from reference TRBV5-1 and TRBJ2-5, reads KAGVTQTPRYLIKTRGQQVTLSCSPISGHRSVSWYQQTPGQGLQFLFEYFSETQRNKGNFPGRFSGRQFSNSRSEMNVSTLELGDSALYLCASSPLVVAGAAETQYFGPGTRLLVL.

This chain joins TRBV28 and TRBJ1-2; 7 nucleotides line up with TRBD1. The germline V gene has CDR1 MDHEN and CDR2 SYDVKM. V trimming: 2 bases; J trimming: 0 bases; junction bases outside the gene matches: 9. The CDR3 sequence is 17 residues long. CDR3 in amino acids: CASSLGGGRAANYGYTF. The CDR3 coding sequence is TGTGCCAGCAGTTTAGGAGGGGGCAGGGCGGCTAACTATGGCTACACCTTC.

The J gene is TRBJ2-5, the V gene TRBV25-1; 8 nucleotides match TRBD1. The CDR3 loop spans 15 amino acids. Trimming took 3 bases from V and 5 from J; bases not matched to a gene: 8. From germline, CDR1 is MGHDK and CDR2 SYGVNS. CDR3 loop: CASSDRNRGRETQYF. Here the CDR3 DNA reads TGTGCCAGCAGTGATCGGAACAGGGGGAGGGAGACCCAGTACTTC.

CDR3 bases: TGCAGCGTTGAGGGGGACAAGCAACTCAATGAGCAGTTCTTC. It specifies CSVEGDKQLNEQFF. The chain has TRBV29-1 and TRBJ2-1; D may be TRBD1 (6 bases). Per germline, CDR1 SQVTM and CDR2 ANQGSEA. V was clipped by 3 bases and J by 6 bases, with 15 bases between them. This CDR3 region has 14 residues.

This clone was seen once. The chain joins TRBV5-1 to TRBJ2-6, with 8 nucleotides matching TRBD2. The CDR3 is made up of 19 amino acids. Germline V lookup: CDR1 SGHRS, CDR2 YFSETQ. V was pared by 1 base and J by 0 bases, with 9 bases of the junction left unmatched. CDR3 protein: CASSLRSSGSYSGANVLTF. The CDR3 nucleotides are TGCGCCAGCAGCTTGCGTTCCAGCGGGAGCTACTCTGGGGCCAACGTCCTGACTTTC.

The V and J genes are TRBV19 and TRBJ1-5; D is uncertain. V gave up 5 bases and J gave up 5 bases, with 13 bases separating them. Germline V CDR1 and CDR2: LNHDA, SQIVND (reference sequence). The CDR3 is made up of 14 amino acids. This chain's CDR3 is CASSPLNGYQPQHF. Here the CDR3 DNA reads TGTGCCAGTAGTCCCCTTAACGGGTATCAGCCCCAGCATTTT. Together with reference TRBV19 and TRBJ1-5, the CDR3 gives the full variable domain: DGGITQSPKYLFRKEGQNVTLSCEQNLNHDAMYWYRQDPGQGLRLIYYSQIVNDFQKGDIAEGYSVSREKKESFPLTVTSAQKNPTAFYLCASSPLNGYQPQHFGDGTRLSIL.

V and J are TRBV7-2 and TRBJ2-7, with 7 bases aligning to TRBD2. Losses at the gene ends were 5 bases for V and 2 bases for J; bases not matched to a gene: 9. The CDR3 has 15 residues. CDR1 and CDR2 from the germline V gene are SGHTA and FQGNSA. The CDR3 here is CASSPSSGGTYEQYF. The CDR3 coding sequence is TGTGCCAGCAGCCCTTCTAGCGGAGGTACCTACGAGCAGTACTTC.

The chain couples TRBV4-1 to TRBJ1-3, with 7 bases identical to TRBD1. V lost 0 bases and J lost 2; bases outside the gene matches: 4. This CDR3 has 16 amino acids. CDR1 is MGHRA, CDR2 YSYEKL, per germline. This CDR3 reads CASSQDRQGAGNTIYF. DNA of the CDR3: TGCGCCAGCAGCCAAGATCGGCAGGGGGCTGGAAACACCATATATTTT.

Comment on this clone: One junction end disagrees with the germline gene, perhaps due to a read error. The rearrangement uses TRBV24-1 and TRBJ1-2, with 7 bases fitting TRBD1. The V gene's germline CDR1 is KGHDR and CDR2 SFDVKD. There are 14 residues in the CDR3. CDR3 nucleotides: TGTGCCACCAGTGATTCCCCGCCGGGACAGACGGCGGTCTTC. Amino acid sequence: CATSDSPPGQTAVF.

The CDR3 DNA follows: TGCGCCAGCAGCTGGTCGGACAGGGACTACGAGCAGTACTTC. It specifies CASSWSDRDYEQYF. The chain carries TRBV4-1 and TRBJ2-7, with TRBD1 matching 8 bases. V trimming: 5 bases; J trimming: 3 bases; junction bases outside the gene matches: 6. This CDR3 has 14 amino acids. CDR1 is MGHRA, CDR2 YSYEKL, per germline.

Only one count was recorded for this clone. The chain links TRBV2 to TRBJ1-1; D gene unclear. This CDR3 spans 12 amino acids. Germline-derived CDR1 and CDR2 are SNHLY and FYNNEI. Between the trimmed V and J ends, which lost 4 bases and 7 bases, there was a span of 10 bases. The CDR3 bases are TGTGCCAGCAGTGGCAGTTATAATGAAGCTTTCTTT. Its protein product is CASSGSYNEAFF.

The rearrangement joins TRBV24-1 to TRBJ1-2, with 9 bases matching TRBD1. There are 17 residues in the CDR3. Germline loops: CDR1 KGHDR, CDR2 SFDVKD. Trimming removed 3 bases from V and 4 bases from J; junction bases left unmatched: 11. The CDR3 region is CATSDPRGGQGSYGYTF. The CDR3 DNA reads TGTGCCACCAGTGATCCACGGGGGGGACAGGGAAGCTATGGCTACACCTTC.